These T cell receptor beta chains were read from a single sample in a study of blood T cell repertoires in COVID-19. Libraries were prepared by immunoSEQ multiplex PCR; TCRdb keeps only in-frame clonotypes and omits some of them. The data contain 200,000 to 250,000 clones, approximately 80% of them singletons. Sequencing input: peripheral blood. These receptors originate from an elderly woman with COVID-19, enrolled during active disease. CDR3s include the opening cysteine and the closing phenylalanine or tryptophan. Fields, in order: V gene, D gene, CDR3 length, J gene, clone size, CDR3 DNA, CDR3 protein. D genes are given only for firm matches. For some rows the clone size is stated as once, few or many, or as a class when expanded; others skip it.

TRBV5-1	NA	16	TRBJ1-2	NA	TGCGCCAGCAGCCCAGCCCCTGGAGGGGTTCCGAATGGCTACACCTTC	CASSPAPGGVPNGYTF
TRBV18	NA	14	TRBJ1-1	NA	TGTGCCAGCTCAGCAAACAGGGACGGCACTGAAGCTTTCTTT	CASSANRDGTEAFF
TRBV24-1	NA	15	TRBJ1-1	NA	TGTGCCACCAGTGATGCAAAACAGGGTGACACTGAAGCTTTCTTT	CATSDAKQGDTEAFF
TRBV6-1	NA	14	TRBJ2-3	once	TGTGCCAGCAGTGACGGGGATCCCACAGATACGCAGTATTTT	CASSDGDPTDTQYF
TRBV14	TRBD2	16	TRBJ2-4	NA	TGTGCCAGCAGCCAAGGCGGACTAGCATTTCGGGACATTCAGTACTTC	CASSQGGLAFRDIQYF
TRBV2	TRBD2	14	TRBJ2-2	few	TGTGCCAGCAACGGGGGGGGAAACACCGGGGAGCTGTTTTTT	CASNGGGNTGELFF
TRBV7-9	NA	15	TRBJ2-2	NA	TGTGCCAGCAGAGCGCTGGACAGCCGGACCGGGGAGCTGTTTTTT	CASRALDSRTGELFF
TRBV5-1	NA	15	TRBJ1-5	NA	TGCGCCAGCAGCCTTCTGGGCGATAGCAATCAGCCCCAGCATTTT	CASSLLGDSNQPQHF
TRBV2	TRBD1	19	TRBJ2-4	once	TGTGCCAGCAGTGAAATTCGGACAGGGGCCGCGGGAGCCAAAAACATTCAGTACTTC	CASSEIRTGAAGAKNIQYF
TRBV15	NA	15	TRBJ2-7	NA	TGTGCCACCAGCAGAGTCGGGGGGCTTACCTACGAGCAGTACTTC	CATSRVGGLTYEQYF
TRBV3-1/TRBV3-2	NA	16	TRBJ1-1	NA	TGTGCCAGCAGCCAAGTAGCATCCCCGAGGTACACTGAAGCTTTCTTT	CASSQVASPRYTEAFF
TRBV28	NA	13	TRBJ2-7	NA	TGTGCCAGCAGTCCGCCTGACATCTACGAGCAGTACTTC	CASSPPDIYEQYF
TRBV2	NA	13	TRBJ1-5	NA	TGTGCCAGCAACAGGGTCGAGGATCAGCCCCAGCATTTT	CASNRVEDQPQHF
TRBV5-5	TRBD1	14	TRBJ1-2	NA	TGTGCCAGCAGCGCCGGACAGGGCTCCTATGGCTACACCTTC	CASSAGQGSYGYTF
TRBV7-3	TRBD1	16	TRBJ1-5	NA	TGTGCCAGCAGCCAAAAGGACAGGGACCCGACAGAGCCCCAGCATTTT	CASSQKDRDPTEPQHF
TRBV6-6	TRBD1	16	TRBJ1-1	NA	TGTGCCAGCATCCGAGAAACCGGGACAGGGAACACTGAAGCTTTCTTT	CASIRETGTGNTEAFF
TRBV7-7	TRBD2	16	TRBJ2-3	NA	TGTGCTAGCAGCCAAGGACTAGCGGGGGGCCTTGATACGCAGTATTTT	CASSQGLAGGLDTQYF
TRBV2	TRBD1	15	TRBJ2-7	NA	TGTGCCAGCAGGCCTACCGGGACAGGGCGTGCGGAGCAGTACTTC	CASRPTGTGRAEQYF
TRBV7-9	NA	12	TRBJ2-2	NA	TGTGCCAGCAGCTTAAACCGGTGGGAGCTGTTTTTT	CASSLNRWELFF
TRBV12-3/TRBV12-4	NA	11	TRBJ2-1	NA	TGTGCCAGCAGTTTTGGCGGGGAGCAGTTCTTC	CASSFGGEQFF
TRBV6-5	TRBD2	14	TRBJ2-7	NA	TGTGCCAGCAGTTACTCTTGGGGGGGGTACGAGCAGTACTTC	CASSYSWGGYEQYF
TRBV7-2	TRBD2	16	TRBJ2-1	few	TGTGCCAGCAGCCCCTCAGCGGGGAGCTCCTACAATGAGCAGTTCTTC	CASSPSAGSSYNEQFF
TRBV6-5	NA	13	TRBJ2-1	NA	TGTGCCAGCAGTCAAACCCGGGACAATGAGCAGTTCTTC	CASSQTRDNEQFF
TRBV3-1/TRBV3-2	NA	13	TRBJ2-2	once	TGTGCCAGCAGCCAGTTTGTCGCCGGGGAGCTGTTTTTT	CASSQFVAGELFF
TRBV12-3/TRBV12-4	TRBD1	13	TRBJ2-2	NA	TGTGCCACTGGGGACAGTCCAAAAGGGGAGCTGTTTTTT	CATGDSPKGELFF
TRBV29-1	NA	13	TRBJ1-2	NA	TGCAGCGTTGAAGAAGGGGGTTGGTATGGCTACACCTTC	CSVEEGGWYGYTF